This TCR beta chain was identified in a study of T cells in Graves' hyperthyroidism and ophthalmopathy (dated by TCRdb to between 2018 and 2021). As for the study more broadly: Peripheral blood samples were taken at initial diagnosis, before any treatment was given. The paper reports TCR Vbeta CDR3 sequencing of approximately 140 peripheral blood samples: fewer than 50 ophthalmopathy, under 80 hyperthyroidism and around 17 progressor patients. Prospective prediction of ophthalmopathy was tested in an independent validation cohort consisting of 18 hyperthyroidism patients and some 17 patients who later progressed to ophthalmopathy. Following sampling, methimazole starting at 30 mg daily was given to hyperthyroidism patients, and high-dose intravenous methylprednisolone was given to ophthalmopathy patients. Thyroid tissue and blood T-cell repertoires from more than five Graves' hyperthyroidism patients were also compared in the study. The approximately 100 discovery patients were divided at random into training and test sets in a 7:3 ratio. TCR V-J signatures able to tell the groups apart were searched for in a discovery cohort of some 97 patients, of whom 43 had Graves' ophthalmopathy and about 60 had stable Graves' hyperthyroidism. The investigation overall reported the following: During validation, the model predicted progression to ophthalmopathy a median of about 5.9 months ahead of onset, with almost 71% sensitivity and almost 75% specificity. No statistical method was used to fix the sample size in advance, and group allocation was not hidden from the investigators. A 13 V-J signature model separated ophthalmopathy from stable hyperthyroidism, with around 91% sensitivity and approximately 81% specificity in cross-validation and 80%/75% in testing. Most expanded thyroid clonotypes (frequency above 0.001) were also detected in blood, suggesting blood repertoires may reflect thyroid immune responses.

On this clonotype itself: Its target antigen remains unknown. No base qualities exist here, and no much larger clone lies one base off it.

For this chain, trimming is 4 bases at the V end and 7 bases at the J end, and the number of junction bases without a gene match is 6. Including cysteine and phenylalanine, the CDR3 has 13 amino acids. The read is trimmed to its CDR3 DNA, 39 bases read in frame from base 1. From the germline V gene (reference sequence), CDR1 is DFQATT and CDR2 is SNEGSKA. TCR beta CDR3 regions were amplified from RNA transcripts. A first-round RT-PCR of the TCR CDR3 used the HTBI primer set with the Qiagen OneStep RT-PCR kit. The libraries were constructed in a second round of multiplex PCR and then size-selected and purified. Libraries were sequenced paired-end with 100 bp reads on an Illumina HiSeq2000. The original pipeline was this. SOAPnuke was used to process the raw data, throwing out any read that contained adapters or uncalled bases, had a mean Phred below 15, or lacked an exact constant-primer or identifier match. High-quality paired reads were merged with COPE v1.2.5, and unique nucleotide sequences were defined as clonotypes. MiTCR v1.1 was used to align the clonotypes against IMGT TRBV, TRBD and TRBJ reference segments. Only V-J combinations with frequency above 0.0001, covering 99.2% of repertoires, were analysed. A TCS score was defined as the ratio of F50 (clonal expansion) to E x V (chaos), with BLOSUM62-based TCRdist applied between CDR3 peptides within each V-J. Welch's t-statistics and random forest reduced just over 500 V-J features to roughly 13, which were used in a naive Bayes classifier (R e1071). The public reads were quality trimmed at Q25 with fastp and then assembled into clones with MiXCR by TCRdb, keeping productive beta chains. For every CDR3 protein sequence, its rows merge into one entry that carries the most common genes and DNA. These V and J calls are TCRdb output, not the study's own analysis. This sample has approximately 400,000 distinct CDR3 sequences in its table, and about 15% of those were observed once. The leading ten clones occupy around an eighth of the sample.

Graves' hyperthyroidism was defined as stable when no progression to ophthalmopathy occurred over 18 months of follow-up. Hyperthyroidism patients were newly diagnosed, had a disease duration of under 2 months, and were aged 18 to 65 years. The study excluded patients with uncontrolled infections, other autoimmune diseases, pregnancy or lactation. Diagnoses relied on clinical symptoms, serum thyroxine and TRAb, thyroid ultrasound and orbital computed tomography. Ficoll-Paque density gradient centrifugation was used to isolate PBMCs from approximately 10 ml of fresh peripheral blood. Trizol reagent was used to extract total RNA, and RNA quality was then checked on an Agilent 2100 Bioanalyzer.

The sample was blood. The chain was built from TRBV20-1 and TRBJ2-1, with 8 bases matching TRBD2. The receptor was isolated from a woman between 18 and 29 years old with Graves' hyperthyroidism. The CDR3 amino acid sequence is: CSATGGGRNEQFF. The DNA sequence is given as TGCAGTGCTACAGGCGGGGGGCGTAATGAGCAGTTCTTC.